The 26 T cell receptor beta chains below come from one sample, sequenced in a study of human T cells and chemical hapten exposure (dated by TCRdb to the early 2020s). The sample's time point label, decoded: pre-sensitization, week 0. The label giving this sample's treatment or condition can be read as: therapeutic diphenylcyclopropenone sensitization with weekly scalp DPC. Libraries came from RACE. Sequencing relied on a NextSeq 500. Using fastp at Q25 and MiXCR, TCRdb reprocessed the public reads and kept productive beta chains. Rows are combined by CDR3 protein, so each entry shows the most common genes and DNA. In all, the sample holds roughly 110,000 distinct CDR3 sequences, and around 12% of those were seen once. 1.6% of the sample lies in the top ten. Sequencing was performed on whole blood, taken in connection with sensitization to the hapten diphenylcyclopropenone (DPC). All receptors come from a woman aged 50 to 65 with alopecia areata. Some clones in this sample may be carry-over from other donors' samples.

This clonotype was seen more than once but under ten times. The CDR3 sequence: CASTHGSKGYTF. The CDR3 DNA is TGTGCCAGCACCCACGGGAGTAAGGGCTACACCTTC. The chain carries TRBV6-2 or TRBV6-3 and TRBJ1-2, with D uncertain. The CDR3 is 12 amino acids. In germline, CDR1 is MNHEY, CDR2 SVGEGT. Trimming removed 7 bases at V and 8 bases at J, with 14 bases between.

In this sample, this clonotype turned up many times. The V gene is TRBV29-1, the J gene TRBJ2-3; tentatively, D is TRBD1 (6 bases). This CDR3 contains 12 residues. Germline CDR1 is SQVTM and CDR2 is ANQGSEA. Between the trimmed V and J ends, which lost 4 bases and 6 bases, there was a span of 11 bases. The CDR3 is CSVGKGEDTQYF. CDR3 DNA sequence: TGCAGCGTTGGAAAGGGGGAGGATACGCAGTATTTT.

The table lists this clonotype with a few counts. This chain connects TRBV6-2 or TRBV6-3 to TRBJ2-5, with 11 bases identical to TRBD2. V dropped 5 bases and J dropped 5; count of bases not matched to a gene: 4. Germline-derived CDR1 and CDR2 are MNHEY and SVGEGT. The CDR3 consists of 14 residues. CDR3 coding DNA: TGTGCCAGCAGTACGACTAGCGGGGTGGAGACCCAGTACTTC. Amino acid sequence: CASSTTSGVETQYF.

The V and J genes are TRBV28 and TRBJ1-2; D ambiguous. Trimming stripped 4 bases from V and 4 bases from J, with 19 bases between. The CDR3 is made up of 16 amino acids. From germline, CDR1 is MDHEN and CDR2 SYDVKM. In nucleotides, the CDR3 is TGTGCCAGCAGTTCCATCGACCCCAGGATGATCTATGGCTACACCTTC. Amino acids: CASSSIDPRMIYGYTF.

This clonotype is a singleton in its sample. The CDR3 DNA sequence: TGTGCCAGCAGCTACAGGGGTAAGAACACTGAAGCTTTCTTT. Translating it yields CASSYRGKNTEAFF. The J gene is TRBJ1-1, the V gene TRBV7-9; 7 nucleotides match TRBD1. Unmatched junction bases numbered 3, after V lost 4 bases and J lost 1 base. CDR1 and CDR2 from the germline V gene are SEHNR and FQNEAQ (reference sequence). The CDR3 spans 14 residues. Complete variable domain (other parts from reference TRBV7-9 and TRBJ1-1): DTGVSQNPRHKITKRGQNVTFRCDPISEHNRLYWYRQTLGQGPEFLTYFQNEAQLEKSRLLSDRFSAERPKGSFSTLEIQRTEQGDSAMYLCASSYRGKNTEAFFGQGTRLTVV.

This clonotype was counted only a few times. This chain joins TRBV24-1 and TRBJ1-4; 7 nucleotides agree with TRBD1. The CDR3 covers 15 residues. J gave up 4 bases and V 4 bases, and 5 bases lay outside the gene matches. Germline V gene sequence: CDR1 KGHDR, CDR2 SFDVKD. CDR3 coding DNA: TGTGCCACCAGTGACGGGGGGACAGTTAATGAAAAACTGTTTTTT. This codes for CATSDGGTVNEKLFF.

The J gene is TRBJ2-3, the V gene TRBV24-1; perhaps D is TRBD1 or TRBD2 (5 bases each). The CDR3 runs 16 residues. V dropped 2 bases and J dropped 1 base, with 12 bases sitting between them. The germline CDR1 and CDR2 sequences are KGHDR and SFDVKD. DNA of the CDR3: TGTGCCACCAGTGATTCGGGACCGCCCGGCACAGATACGCAGTATTTT. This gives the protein CATSDSGPPGTDTQYF.

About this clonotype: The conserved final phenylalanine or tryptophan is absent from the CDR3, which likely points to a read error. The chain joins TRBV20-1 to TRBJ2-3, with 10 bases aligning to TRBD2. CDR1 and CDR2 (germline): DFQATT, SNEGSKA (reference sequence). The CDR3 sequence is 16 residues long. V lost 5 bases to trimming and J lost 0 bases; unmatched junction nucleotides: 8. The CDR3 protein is CSAPRTSGASTDTQYS. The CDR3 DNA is TGCAGTGCTCCCCGGACTAGCGGAGCTAGCACAGATACGCAGTATTCT.

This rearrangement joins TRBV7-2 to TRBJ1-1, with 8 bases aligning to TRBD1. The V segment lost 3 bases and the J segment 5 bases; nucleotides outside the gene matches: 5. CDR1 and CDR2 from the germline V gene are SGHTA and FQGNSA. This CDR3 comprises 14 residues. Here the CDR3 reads CASSFDRGSTEAFF. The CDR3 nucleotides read TGTGCCAGCAGCTTCGACAGGGGAAGTACTGAAGCTTTCTTT.

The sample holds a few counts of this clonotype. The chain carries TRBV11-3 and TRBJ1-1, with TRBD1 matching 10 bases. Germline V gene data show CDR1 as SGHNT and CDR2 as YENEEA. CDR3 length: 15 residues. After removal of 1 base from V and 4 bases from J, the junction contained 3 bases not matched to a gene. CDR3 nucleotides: TGTGCCAGCAGCTTAGGGGGACAGGGGAGCACTGAAGCTTTCTTT. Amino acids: CASSLGGQGSTEAFF.

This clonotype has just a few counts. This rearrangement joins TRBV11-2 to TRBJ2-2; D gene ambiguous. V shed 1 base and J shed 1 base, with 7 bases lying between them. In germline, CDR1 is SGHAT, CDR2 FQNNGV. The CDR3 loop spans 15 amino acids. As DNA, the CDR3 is TGTGCCAGCAGCTTAGTCGTCGAGAACACCGGGGAGCTGTTTTTT. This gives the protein CASSLVVENTGELFF.

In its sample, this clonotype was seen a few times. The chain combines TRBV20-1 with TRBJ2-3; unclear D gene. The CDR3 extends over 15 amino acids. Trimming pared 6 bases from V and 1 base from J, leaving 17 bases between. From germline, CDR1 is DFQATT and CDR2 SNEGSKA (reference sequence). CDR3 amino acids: CSASFGASRTDTQYF. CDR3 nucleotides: TGCAGTGCATCCTTCGGCGCGTCTCGCACAGATACGCAGTATTTT.

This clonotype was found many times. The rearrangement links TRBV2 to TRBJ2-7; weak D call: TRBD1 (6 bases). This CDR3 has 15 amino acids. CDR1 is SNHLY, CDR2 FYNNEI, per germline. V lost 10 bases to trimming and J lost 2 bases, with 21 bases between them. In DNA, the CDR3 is TGTGCCACCCGTGGGGGCCCCAGGGCCACCTACGAGCAGTACTTC. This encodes CATRGGPRATYEQYF.

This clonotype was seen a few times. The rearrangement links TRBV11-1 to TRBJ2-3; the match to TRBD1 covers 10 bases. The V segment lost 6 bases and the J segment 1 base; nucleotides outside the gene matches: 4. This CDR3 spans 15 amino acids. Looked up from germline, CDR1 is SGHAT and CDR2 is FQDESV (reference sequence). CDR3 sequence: CASRFGTGGTDTQYF. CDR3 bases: TGTGCCAGCAGGTTCGGGACAGGGGGCACAGATACGCAGTATTTT. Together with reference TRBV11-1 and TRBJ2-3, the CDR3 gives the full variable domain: EAEVAQSPRYKITEKSQAVAFWCDPISGHATLYWYRQILGQGPELLVQFQDESVVDDSQLPKDRFSAERLKGVDSTLKIQPAELGDSAMYLCASRFGTGGTDTQYFGPGTRLTVL.

The CDR3 sequence: CASSFDPTDTQYF. For the CDR3, the DNA is TGTGCCAGCAGCTTCGATCCCACAGATACGCAGTATTTT. J is TRBJ2-3 and V is TRBV7-9; the D is unclear. The germline V and J ends were trimmed by 3 bases and 2 bases, with 6 bases remaining between them. Per the germline V gene, CDR1 is SEHNR and CDR2 is FQNEAQ (reference sequence). The CDR3 covers 13 residues. Full variable domain (rest looked up from reference TRBV7-9 and TRBJ2-3): DTGVSQNPRHKITKRGQNVTFRCDPISEHNRLYWYRQTLGQGPEFLTYFQNEAQLEKSRLLSDRFSAERPKGSFSTLEIQRTEQGDSAMYLCASSFDPTDTQYFGPGTRLTVL.

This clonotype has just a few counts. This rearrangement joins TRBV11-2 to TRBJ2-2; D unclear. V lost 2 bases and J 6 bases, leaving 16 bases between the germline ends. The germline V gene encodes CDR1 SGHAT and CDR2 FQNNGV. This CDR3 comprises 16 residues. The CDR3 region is CASSLLPFGNAGELFF. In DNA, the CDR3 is TGTGCCAGCAGCTTATTGCCCTTTGGGAATGCCGGGGAGCTGTTTTTT.

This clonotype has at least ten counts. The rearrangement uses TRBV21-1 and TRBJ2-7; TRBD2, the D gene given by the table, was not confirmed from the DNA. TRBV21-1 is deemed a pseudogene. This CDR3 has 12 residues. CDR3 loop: CASSSGIHEQYF. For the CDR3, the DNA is TGTGCCAGCAGCAGCGGGATCCACGAGCAGTACTTC.

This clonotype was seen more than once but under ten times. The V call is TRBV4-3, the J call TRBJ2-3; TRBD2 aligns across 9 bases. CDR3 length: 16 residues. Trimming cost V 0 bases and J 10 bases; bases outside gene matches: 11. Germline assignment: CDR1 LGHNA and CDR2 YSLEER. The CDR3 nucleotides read TGCGCCAGCAGCCAAGATGGGGTAGCGGGGGTAAAGGCGCAGTATTTT. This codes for CASSQDGVAGVKAQYF.

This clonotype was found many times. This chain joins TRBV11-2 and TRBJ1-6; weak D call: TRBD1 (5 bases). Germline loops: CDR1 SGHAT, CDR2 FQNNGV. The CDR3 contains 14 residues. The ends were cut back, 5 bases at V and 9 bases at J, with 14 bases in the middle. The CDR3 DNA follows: TGTGCCAGCAGCCCCCGGGTCGGGGGTTCACCCCTCCACTTT. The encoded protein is CASSPRVGGSPLHF.

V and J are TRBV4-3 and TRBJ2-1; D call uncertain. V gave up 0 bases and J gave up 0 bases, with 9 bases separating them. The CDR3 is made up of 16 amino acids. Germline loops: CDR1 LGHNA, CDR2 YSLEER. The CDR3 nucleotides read TGCGCCAGCAGCCAAGAGTATAGAAGCTCCTACAATGAGCAGTTCTTC. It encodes CASSQEYRSSYNEQFF.

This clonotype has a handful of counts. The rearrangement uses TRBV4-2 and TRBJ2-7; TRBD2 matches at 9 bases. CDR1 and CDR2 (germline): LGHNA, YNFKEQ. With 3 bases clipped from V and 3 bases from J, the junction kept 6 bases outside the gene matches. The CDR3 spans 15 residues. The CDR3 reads CASSHNGAGGYEQYF. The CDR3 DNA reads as TGTGCCAGCAGCCACAACGGAGCGGGAGGCTACGAGCAGTACTTC.

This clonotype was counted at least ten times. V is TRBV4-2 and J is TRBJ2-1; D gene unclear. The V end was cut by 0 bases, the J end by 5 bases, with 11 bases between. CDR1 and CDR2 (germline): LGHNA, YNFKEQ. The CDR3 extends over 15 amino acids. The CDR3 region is CASSQDRGANNEQFF. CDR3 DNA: TGTGCCAGCAGCCAAGATAGAGGAGCCAACAATGAGCAGTTCTTC.

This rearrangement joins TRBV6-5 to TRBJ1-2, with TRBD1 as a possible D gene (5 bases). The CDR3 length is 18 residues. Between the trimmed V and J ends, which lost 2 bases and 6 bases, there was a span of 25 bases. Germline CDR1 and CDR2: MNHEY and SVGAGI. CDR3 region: CASSYAGPHFQGGHGYTF. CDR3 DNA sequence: TGTGCCAGCAGTTACGCGGGTCCCCATTTCCAGGGCGGTCATGGCTACACCTTC.

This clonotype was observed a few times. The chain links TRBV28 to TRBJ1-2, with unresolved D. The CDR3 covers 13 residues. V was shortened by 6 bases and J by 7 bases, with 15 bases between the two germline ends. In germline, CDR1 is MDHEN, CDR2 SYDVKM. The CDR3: CASSRAVRAGYTF. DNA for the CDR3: TGTGCCAGCAGCCGCGCGGTCCGCGCTGGCTACACCTTC.

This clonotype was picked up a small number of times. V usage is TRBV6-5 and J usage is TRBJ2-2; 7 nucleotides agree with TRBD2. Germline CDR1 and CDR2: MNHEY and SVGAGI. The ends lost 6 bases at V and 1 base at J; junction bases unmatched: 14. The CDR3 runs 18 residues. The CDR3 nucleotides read TGTGCCAGCAGCCGAAGGGTGGCGGGAGAGAAGAACACCGGGGAGCTGTTTTTT. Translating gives CASSRRVAGEKNTGELFF.

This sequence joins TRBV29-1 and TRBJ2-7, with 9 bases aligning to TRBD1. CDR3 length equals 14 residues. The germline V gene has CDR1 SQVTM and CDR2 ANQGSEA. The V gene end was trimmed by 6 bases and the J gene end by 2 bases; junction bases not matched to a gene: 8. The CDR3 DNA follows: TGCAGCGTCACCGGGACAGGGAAGCCCTACGAGCAGTACTTC. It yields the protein CSVTGTGKPYEQYF.